What follows are 3 T cell receptor beta chains derived from one specimen sequenced in a study of T cell responses to AZD1222 COVID-19 vaccine. The method was immunoSEQ multiplex PCR; TCRdb's version includes in-frame clones alone and lacks a portion of them. This table holds 110,000 or so clones, roughly 88% found once. Sequenced material: peripheral blood, taken on day 0 of AZD1222 vaccination. These TCRs come from an adult in good health.

The chain is built from TRBV28 and TRBJ2-7; either TRBD1 or TRBD2 may supply D (5 bases each). The CDR3 covers 14 residues. Germline CDR1 reads MDHEN; CDR2 reads SYDVKM. Trimming removed 3 bases from V and 4 bases from J, with 13 bases in between. In DNA, the CDR3 is TGTGCCAGCAGTTTGCCCACCGGGGCGTACGAGCAGTACTTC. This codes for CASSLPTGAYEQYF.

The gene calls are TRBV5-1 and TRBJ1-2; TRBD1 is a possible D gene (5 bases). V was pared by 0 bases and J by 7 bases, with 10 bases between. Looked up from germline, CDR1 is SGHRS and CDR2 is YFSETQ. The CDR3 loop spans 13 amino acids. The CDR3 spells CASSLAGDSGYTF. In nucleotides, the CDR3 is TGCGCCAGCAGCTTGGCGGGGGACTCTGGCTACACCTTC.

The chain has TRBV29-1 and TRBJ2-2, with 8 bases identical to TRBD1. Losses at the gene ends were 7 bases for V and 6 bases for J; bases not matched to a gene: 10. Germline values: CDR1 SQVTM, CDR2 ANQGSEA. This CDR3 has 14 residues. The CDR3 loop is CSAVDRAVAGELFF. As DNA, the CDR3 is TGCAGCGCTGTGGACAGGGCGGTGGCCGGGGAGCTGTTTTTT.